This is a list of T cell receptor beta chains from one sample in a study. Measured with immunoSEQ multiplex PCR; TCRdb has only the in-frame clones, and not every one. The sample lists 40,000 to 55,000 clones; approximately 95% were seen once. Source material: PBMCs. These receptors all come from a man aged 40-50 years with rheumatoid arthritis. CDR3s include the opening cysteine and the closing phenylalanine or tryptophan. The D gene is left open where the match is weak. Not every row has a clone size; where given, it reads once, few, many or a size class.

J gene,D gene,V gene,clone size,CDR3 protein,CDR3 DNA
TRBJ1-1,TRBD1,TRBV27,.,CASSLEGAGRTEAFF,TGTGCCAGCAGTTTAGAGGGGGCAGGGAGGACTGAAGCTTTCTTT
TRBJ1-3,.,TRBV7-2,.,CASSLQGLLDTIYF,TGTGCCAGCAGCTTACAGGGGCTTTTGGACACCATATATTTT
TRBJ1-1,.,TRBV30,.,CAWSVSTEAFF,TGTGCCTGGAGTGTGAGCACTGAAGCTTTCTTT
TRBJ2-7,.,TRBV29-1,.,CSVEGRGGSSSYEQYF,TGCAGCGTTGAAGGAAGGGGGGGATCGAGCTCCTACGAGCAGTACTTC
TRBJ1-1,.,TRBV5-1,.,CASSKTLDEAFF,TGCGCCAGCAGCAAGACTCTCGACGAAGCTTTCTTT
TRBJ2-1,.,TRBV11-3,.,CASSAQGYNEQFF,TGTGCCAGCAGCGCCCAAGGTTACAATGAGCAGTTCTTC
TRBJ1-3,.,TRBV16,.,CASSQTSTIYF,TGTGCCAGCAGCCAGACGTCAACCATATATTTT
TRBJ2-7,.,TRBV15,few,CATSRAGVLEQYF,TGTGCCACCAGCAGAGCGGGAGTTCTCGAGCAGTACTTC
TRBJ2-7,.,TRBV5-5,.,CASSLGPVGSYEQYF,TGTGCCAGCAGCTTGGGGCCGGTTGGGTCCTACGAGCAGTACTTC
TRBJ1-2,.,TRBV5-1,few,CASSYYDSNYGYTF,TGCGCCAGCAGCTATTATGACAGCAACTATGGCTACACCTTC
TRBJ1-5,.,TRBV6-5,.,CASSYSFTQPQHF,TGTGCCAGCAGTTACTCTTTCACTCAGCCCCAGCATTTT
TRBJ2-3,.,TRBV2,.,CASSAGGTDTQYF,TGTGCCAGCAGTGCCGGGGGCACAGATACGCAGTATTTT
TRBJ1-2,.,TRBV9,.,CASSVGQGRSGYTF,TGTGCCAGCAGCGTAGGGCAGGGGCGTTCCGGCTACACCTTC
TRBJ1-1,TRBD1,TRBV3-1/TRBV3-2,.,CASSIRGQQNTEAFF,TGTGCCAGCAGCATTCGGGGACAGCAGAACACTGAAGCTTTCTTT
TRBJ1-1,.,TRBV5-6,.,CASSSNYRNTEAFF,TGTGCCAGCAGTTCCAATTACAGGAACACTGAAGCTTTCTTT
TRBJ2-7,TRBD1,TRBV5-4,once,CASSYRDRVYEQYF,TGTGCCAGCAGCTACCGGGACAGGGTATACGAGCAGTACTTC
TRBJ1-6,.,TRBV15,.,CATSRDYLDNSPLHF,TGTGCCACCAGCAGAGATTATTTGGATAATTCACCCCTCCACTTT